This record looks at one TCR beta chain sequence and its context. The target antigen is unknown. This entry is derived from a study of OX40 agonist ivuxolimab in advanced cancers. Study background: Every 2 weeks, ivuxolimab was infused into the patients intravenously at between 0.01 and 10 mg/kg. Treatment received earlier with anti-PD-1, anti-PD-L1 or anti-CTLA-4 agents was allowed, and more than 30% had some. Study-wide results and caveats: In the 0.1-3.0 mg/kg groups, partial responders showed among the lowest expansion.

Assay: immunoSEQ multiplex PCR; the TCRdb copy retains only in-frame clones and omits some. The table lists roughly 93,000 clones, under 85% of them singletons, with around 5.8% in the top ten. This TCR was sampled from an adult with an advanced solid tumor such as melanoma, head and neck, liver or kidney cancer. The source material was CD4+ or CD8+ T cells sorted from blood, sampled in a trial of the OX40 agonist ivuxolimab.

This CDR3 is CASSLRGTEQYF. In nucleotides, the CDR3 is TGTGCCAGCAGCCTAAGGGGAACCGAGCAGTACTTC. The chain combines TRBV7-9 with TRBJ2-7; D possibly corresponds to TRBD1 (5 bases). V lost 5 bases to trimming and J lost 6 bases, with 11 bases between them. CDR1 and CDR2 from the germline V gene are SEHNR and FQNEAQ (reference sequence). This CDR3 is built from 12 residues.